Detailed here is one TCR beta chain. Antigen unknown. The source of the sample is a study of OX40 agonist ivuxolimab in advanced cancers. Study information: Every 2 weeks, patients received ivuxolimab intravenously, dosed at 0.01 to 10 mg/kg. Patients in dose escalation had liver, melanoma, kidney or head and neck cancers. Anti-PD-1, anti-PD-L1 or anti-CTLA-4 therapy given earlier was allowed, and approximately 43% had some. The study, taken as a whole, reports: The average count of expanded clones was higher among CD8+ T cells than among CD4+.

V gave up 4 bases and J gave up 0 bases; unmatched junction bases: 6. This CDR3 has 17 residues. Germline-derived CDR1 and CDR2 are SGHDN and FVKESK. Sequencing was performed with immunoSEQ multiplex PCR; in TCRdb, only in-frame clones are kept and a portion is missing. The repertoire holds 94,000 or so clones, with about 85% as singletons. The chain combines TRBV14 with TRBJ1-6; TRBD1 matches at 7 bases. Source: CD4+ or CD8+ T cells sorted from blood, taken in a trial of the OX40 agonist ivuxolimab. This clonotype was sampled from an adult with an advanced solid tumor such as melanoma, head and neck, liver or kidney cancer. The CDR3 coding sequence is TGTGCCAGCAGCCCCCGACAGGGTCTCTCCTATAATTCACCCCTCCACTTT. It is translated as CASSPRQGLSYNSPLHF.